This T cell receptor (beta chain) was recorded in a study of breast tumors, draining lymph nodes, adjacent tissues. Samples came from axillary lymph nodes draining the breast cancer. With regard to this clonotype: Its antigen is currently unknown.

A single record per CDR3 protein comes from TCRdb applying MiXCR to the multiplex PCR reads. Found here are 180,000 or so distinct CDR3 sequences, around 33% of them singletons; the top ten hold about 4.3%. CDR1 SGHTS and CDR2 YDEGEE come from the germline V gene. V dropped 3 bases and J dropped 1 base, with 8 bases sitting between them. This CDR3 is built from 14 residues. Findings and caveats of the study: Compared with lymph nodes, tumors were less diverse; compared with nontumor tissue, more. That most tumor T cells come from lymph nodes remained unproven.

Sequencing used axillary lymph node tissue. The chain is built from TRBV5-8 and TRBJ2-1, with D possibly TRBD2 on 5 matching bases. The sequence came from a female donor with breast cancer. Some clones in this sample may be carry-over from other donors' samples. DNA of the CDR3: TGTGCCAGCAGCTCCCGGGGTTCCTACAATGAGCAGTTCTTC. It codes for CASSSRGSYNEQFF.